Detailed here is one T cell receptor beta chain. With two time points in the design, 6 to 7 milliliters of peripheral blood were drawn at each one. CDR3 length equals 13 residues. Between the trimmed V and J ends, which lost 1 base and 8 bases, there was a span of 9 bases. Germline CDR1 and CDR2: DFQATT and SNEGSKA (reference sequence). Starting from genomic DNA, TCR beta CDR3 was amplified through two-round multiplex PCR. Each TRBV and TRBJ gene had its own primer in the first PCR round. TCRdb processed the multiplex PCR reads anew with MiXCR; each CDR3 protein has one entry. The data contain over 12,000 distinct CDR3 sequences, 50% to 70% of them singletons. This sample is drawn from a study of prognosis after radiotherapy for stage I lung cancer. Study-wide background: Stage I non-small cell lung cancer patients were enrolled from early 2018 to early 2019. Squamous cell carcinoma was diagnosed in roughly seven patients and adenocarcinoma in roughly eleven.

The specimen was PBMCs, collected before or after stereotactic body radiation therapy (not recorded which). The chain joins TRBV20-1 to TRBJ2-6; D gene ambiguous. The receptor comes from a donor aged 50 or older with non-small cell lung cancer. This CDR3 is CSARGTWSNVLTF. CDR3 DNA sequence: TGCAGTGCTAGAGGTACTTGGTCCAACGTCCTGACTTTC.